Detailed here is one T cell receptor (beta chain). What it binds is not known. Then a second PCR, running roughly 6 to 11 cycles, was carried out with a sample-barcoded 5' primer and a J-beta primer mix. TCRdb recomputed calls from the 5' RACE reads with MiXCR, one row per CDR3 protein. The table includes 800,000 to 950,000 distinct CDR3 sequences, approximately 32% detected once. Germline values: CDR1 SEHNR, CDR2 FQNEAQ (reference sequence). V shed 6 bases and J 1 base; nucleotides not matched to a gene: 5. The CDR3 length is 14 residues. This record belongs to a study of blood T cells in healthy people across ages. Study findings and constraints: Estimates of diversity drawn from one million T cells were considered underestimates.

The data also belong to a second study, concerning T cells of mothers and their children. As reported in that work: Versus unrelated pairs, overlap was slightly higher in related mother-child pairs, without reaching significance.

This chain uses TRBV7-9 with TRBJ2-5; 7 bases are a match to TRBD1. Material: blood. This sequence originates from a woman between 40 and 55 years old in good health. CDR3 in DNA: TGTGCCAGCAGGCTCAGACAGGGCCAAGAGACCCAGTACTTC. It codes for CASRLRQGQETQYF.